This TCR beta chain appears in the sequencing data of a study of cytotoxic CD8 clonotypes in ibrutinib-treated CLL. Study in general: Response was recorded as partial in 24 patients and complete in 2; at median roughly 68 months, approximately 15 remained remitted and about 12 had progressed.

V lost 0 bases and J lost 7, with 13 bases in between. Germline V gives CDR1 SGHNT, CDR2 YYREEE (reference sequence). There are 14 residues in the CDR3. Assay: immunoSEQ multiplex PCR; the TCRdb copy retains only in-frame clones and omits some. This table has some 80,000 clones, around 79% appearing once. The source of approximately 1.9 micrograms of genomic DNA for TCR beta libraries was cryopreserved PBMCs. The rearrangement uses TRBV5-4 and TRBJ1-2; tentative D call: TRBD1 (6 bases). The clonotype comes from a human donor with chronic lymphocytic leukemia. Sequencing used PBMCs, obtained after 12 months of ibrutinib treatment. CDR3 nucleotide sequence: TGTGCCAGCAGCTTGGAGACGGGGGCGGGTGGCTACACCTTC. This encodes CASSLETGAGGYTF.